Each of the 27 T cell receptor beta chains below was sequenced from the same sample in a study of blood T cell repertoires in COVID-19. TCRdb's copy holds only in-frame clones and misses some; the assay was immunoSEQ multiplex PCR. The top ten clones hold approximately 2.2% of a sample with 160,000 or so clones, approximately 90% of them seen once. Sequenced sample: peripheral blood. The receptors stem from a man aged 18-30 years with acute or convalescent COVID-19.

The J gene is TRBJ1-1, the V gene TRBV30; D remains ambiguous. CDR1 GTSNPN and CDR2 SVGIG come from the germline V gene (reference sequence). Trimming pared 1 base from V and 1 base from J, leaving 7 bases between. CDR3 length equals 13 residues. This chain's CDR3 is CAWSELSNTEAFF. The CDR3 nucleotides are TGTGCCTGGAGTGAACTATCGAACACTGAAGCTTTCTTT. The full variable domain, with the rest looked up from reference TRBV30 and TRBJ1-1, is SQTIHQWPATLVQPVGSPLSLECTVEGTSNPNLYWYRQAAGRGLQLLFYSVGIGQISSEVPQNLSASRPQDRQFILSSKKLLLSDSGFYLCAWSELSNTEAFFGQGTRLTVV.

The genes are TRBV11-2 and TRBJ1-2; no reliable D call. This CDR3 is built from 15 residues. From germline, CDR1 is SGHAT and CDR2 FQNNGV. The germline V and J ends were trimmed by 5 bases and 8 bases, with 21 bases remaining between them. The CDR3 reads CASSQAARSLEGYTF. The CDR3 bases are TGTGCCAGCAGCCAAGCCGCCAGGTCCCTTGAGGGCTACACCTTC. The full variable domain, its missing parts supplied by reference TRBV11-2 and TRBJ1-2, is EAGVAQSPRYKIIEKRQSVAFWCNPISGHATLYWYQQILGQGPKLLIQFQNNGVVDDSQLPKDRFSAERLKGVDSTLKIQPAKLEDSAVYLCASSQAARSLEGYTFGSGTRLTVV.

The V and J genes are TRBV24-1 and TRBJ1-6, with D possibly TRBD1 on 6 matching bases. This CDR3 is 16 amino acids long. The V gene's germline CDR1 is KGHDR and CDR2 SFDVKD. V was clipped by 1 base and J by 7 bases, with 13 bases between them. This CDR3 reads CATSDLGGEHNSPLHF. In nucleotides, the CDR3 is TGTGCCACCAGTGATTTAGGGGGGGAGCACAATTCACCCCTCCACTTT.

The V gene is TRBV6-5, the J gene TRBJ2-3, with 7 bases fitting TRBD1. This CDR3 comprises 14 residues. The junction had 6 bases not matched to a gene; V was cut back by 5 bases and J by 4 bases. CDR1 and CDR2 from the germline V gene are MNHEY and SVGAGI. In DNA form, the CDR3 reads TGTGCCAGCAGTACAAACCAGGGGGCAGATACGCAGTATTTT. It encodes CASSTNQGADTQYF.

The J gene is TRBJ1-4, the V gene TRBV28; unclear D gene. Trimming pared 7 bases from V and 11 bases from J, leaving 11 bases between. The length of the CDR3 is 11 residues. Germline loops: CDR1 MDHEN, CDR2 SYDVKM. This CDR3 reads CASNYPPKLFF. Here the CDR3 DNA reads TGTGCCAGCAACTACCCGCCGAAACTGTTTTTT.

V usage is TRBV11-2 and J usage is TRBJ2-6, with 11 positions matching TRBD1. V shed 4 bases and J 4 bases; nucleotides not matched to a gene: 9. Germline V gene data show CDR1 as SGHAT and CDR2 as FQNNGV. The CDR3 is 18 residues long. CDR3 sequence: CASSYRTGQGAGANVLTF. CDR3 sequence (DNA): TGTGCCAGCAGCTACAGAACCGGACAGGGGGCAGGGGCCAACGTCCTGACTTTC.

This rearrangement joins TRBV18 to TRBJ1-2, with 11 positions matching TRBD1. This CDR3 is 15 amino acids long. Germline V lookup: CDR1 KGHSH, CDR2 LQKENI. With 3 bases clipped from V and 8 bases from J, the junction kept 8 bases outside the gene matches. Here the CDR3 reads CASSPGGQGAIGYTF. CDR3 bases: TGTGCCAGCTCACCGGGCGGACAGGGGGCGATCGGCTACACCTTC.

The rearrangement joins TRBV29-1 to TRBJ1-1; D gene unclear. The V end was cut by 4 bases, the J end by 3 bases, with 12 bases between. Looked up from germline, CDR1 is SQVTM and CDR2 is ANQGSEA. The CDR3 is 13 residues long. CDR3 nucleotide sequence: TGCAGCGTTGCACAGAACGTAGACACTGAAGCTTTCTTT. Protein: CSVAQNVDTEAFF.

In this sample, this clone is medium-sized. The V gene is TRBV4-1, the J gene TRBJ2-2; D unclear. Trimming took 1 base from V and 2 from J, leaving 5 bases between them. The CDR3 contains 14 residues. Germline-derived CDR1 and CDR2 are MGHRA and YSYEKL. The DNA for the CDR3 is TGCGCCAGCAGCCAAGTCAGTAACACCGGGGAGCTGTTTTTT. This gives the protein CASSQVSNTGELFF.

The rearrangement uses TRBV27 and TRBJ2-7, with TRBD2 matching 7 bases. Trimming at V came to 6 bases and at J to 5 bases, leaving 22 bases not matched to a gene. This CDR3 region has 18 residues. Germline V gives CDR1 MNHEY, CDR2 SMNVEV (reference sequence). In DNA form, the CDR3 reads TGTGCCAGCAGCCAAGGCTCGTTGACTAGCCCCCTCGGGGACGAGCAGTACTTC. It translates to CASSQGSLTSPLGDEQYF.

This clone was seen more than once but under ten times. The chain uses TRBV7-9 and TRBJ2-5; 7 positions match TRBD2. CDR3 length: 15 residues. CDR1 and CDR2 from the germline V gene are SEHNR and FQNEAQ (reference sequence). V gave up 5 bases and J gave up 5 bases; unmatched junction bases: 11. The CDR3 is CASSPPGRGGETQYF. Here the CDR3 DNA reads TGTGCCAGCAGCCCCCCAGGGAGGGGAGGGGAGACCCAGTACTTC. Supplemented by reference TRBV7-9 and TRBJ2-5, the full variable domain reads DTGVSQNPRHKITKRGQNVTFRCDPISEHNRLYWYRQTLGQGPEFLTYFQNEAQLEKSRLLSDRFSAERPKGSFSTLEIQRTEQGDSAMYLCASSPPGRGGETQYFGPGTRLLVL.

This rearrangement joins TRBV29-1 to TRBJ1-1, with D uncertain. With 4 bases removed from V and 1 base from J, the gap between germline ends came to 7 bases. Germline CDR1 SQVTM, CDR2 ANQGSEA. This CDR3 has 12 residues. The CDR3 loop is CSVVAANTEAFF. The CDR3 DNA reads TGCAGCGTTGTTGCGGCGAACACTGAAGCTTTCTTT.

This clone came up a few times. The chain is built from TRBV5-6 and TRBJ1-2; 10 bases map to TRBD1. J was trimmed by 2 bases and V by 7 bases; bases with no gene match: 5. CDR1 is SGHDT and CDR2 is YYEEEE in the germline V gene. CDR3 length equals 14 residues. CDR3 sequence reads: CASDWTGGNYGYTF. In nucleotides, the CDR3 is TGTGCCAGCGACTGGACAGGGGGAAACTATGGCTACACCTTC.

In nucleotides, the CDR3 is TGTGCCAGCACCAACAGGGCCTTCTATGGCTACACCTTC. It encodes CASTNRAFYGYTF. This chain uses TRBV6-5 with TRBJ1-2, with D tentatively TRBD1 (6 bases). Germline assignment: CDR1 MNHEY and CDR2 SVGAGI. V lost 7 bases, J lost 4 bases, and 13 bases lay in between. CDR3 length: 13 amino acids.

The gene calls are TRBV19 and TRBJ2-5, with D possibly TRBD1 on 5 matching bases. Trimming left V 3 bases short and J 5 bases short, with 25 bases between. The germline CDR1 and CDR2 sequences are LNHDA and SQIVND (reference sequence). The CDR3 runs to 18 residues. CDR3 in DNA: TGTGCCAGTAGTATTGACAGCGACAGCCGAATTCACCGTGAGACCCAGTACTTC. Amino acids: CASSIDSDSRIHRETQYF.

V and J are TRBV21-1 and TRBJ1-5; the DNA was not used to check the table's D call, TRBD1. TRBV21-1 is given as a pseudogene. This CDR3 spans 16 amino acids. CDR3 in DNA: TGTGCCAGCAGCAAAAAGCGGACAGGCCCTAATCAGCCCCAGCATTTT. It translates to CASSKKRTGPNQPQHF.

V usage is TRBV21-1 and J usage is TRBJ2-3; TRBD1, as called in the table, went unchecked against the DNA. TRBV21-1 is reported as a pseudogene. The CDR3 has 15 amino acids. This CDR3 reads CASSAHRETTDTQYF. As DNA, the CDR3 is TGTGCCAGCAGCGCCCACAGGGAAACCACAGATACGCAGTATTTT.

The chain couples TRBV4-1 to TRBJ1-1; D not certain. CDR1 is MGHRA, CDR2 YSYEKL, per germline. Trimming cost V 5 bases and J 4 bases, with 11 bases left between them. This CDR3 spans 13 amino acids. CDR3 loop: CASSGPGGTEAFF. The DNA of the CDR3 is TGCGCCAGCAGCGGACCAGGAGGCACTGAAGCTTTCTTT.

The chain links TRBV7-8 to TRBJ1-2; 8 nucleotides align to TRBD1. The CDR3 covers 14 residues. Germline V lookup: CDR1 SGHVS, CDR2 FQNEAQ. V lost 4 bases to trimming and J lost 6 bases; unmatched junction nucleotides: 7. The CDR3 loop is CASSSRTGLNGYTF. The CDR3 DNA is TGTGCCAGCAGCTCACGGACAGGGCTCAATGGCTACACCTTC.

The V call is TRBV4-2, the J call TRBJ2-4; 8 nucleotides line up with TRBD1. This CDR3 has 14 residues. Looked up from germline, CDR1 is LGHNA and CDR2 is YNFKEQ. Unmatched junction bases numbered 1, after V lost 0 bases and J lost 6 bases. CDR3 protein: CASSQETGVNIQYF. The CDR3 nucleotides read TGTGCCAGCAGCCAAGAGACAGGGGTAAACATTCAGTACTTC.

This clone was detected once. This rearrangement joins TRBV24-1 to TRBJ1-2; D is ambiguous. Trimming removed 4 bases at V and 7 bases at J, with 15 bases between. Germline V gives CDR1 KGHDR, CDR2 SFDVKD. The CDR3 runs 14 residues. This CDR3 is CATSEGLRSSGYTF. For the CDR3, the DNA is TGTGCCACCAGTGAAGGTCTGAGGAGTAGTGGCTACACCTTC.

V usage is TRBV5-1 and J usage is TRBJ1-4; no definite D call. The CDR3 is 16 residues long. Looked up from germline, CDR1 is SGHRS and CDR2 is YFSETQ. V shed 5 bases and J shed 0 bases, with 14 bases lying between them. The CDR3 protein is CASSQGLTATNEKLFF. The CDR3 DNA reads TGCGCCAGCAGTCAAGGACTGACCGCAACTAATGAAAAACTGTTTTTT.

V and J are TRBV7-6 and TRBJ1-1; the D gene is possibly TRBD1 (6 bases). V dropped 5 bases and J dropped 3 bases, with 16 bases sitting between them. Germline CDR1 SGHVS, CDR2 FNYEAQ. The CDR3 is 15 amino acids. The CDR3 DNA reads TGTGCCAGCAGCCCCTCTTCTGGGGGCTACACTGAAGCTTTCTTT. It translates to CASSPSSGGYTEAFF.

The V and J genes are TRBV6-1 and TRBJ2-1; D is unclear. CDR1 and CDR2 from the germline V gene are MNHNS and SASEGT. V lost 0 bases and J lost 7, with 7 bases in between. CDR3 length equals 13 residues. Written as DNA, the CDR3 is TGTGCCAGCAGTGAAGCCTCGCGGAATGAGCAGTTCTTC. This codes for CASSEASRNEQFF.

The rearrangement uses TRBV4-1 and TRBJ2-1; D perhaps matches TRBD2 (6 bases). The CDR3 extends over 19 amino acids. CDR1 is MGHRA and CDR2 is YSYEKL in the germline V gene. V lost 1 base to trimming and J lost 10 bases, with 29 bases between them. The DNA for the CDR3 is TGCGCCAGCAGCCAAGGGCGGAAAACGCGGCAGGGAGGTTTGGGAGAGCAGTTCTTC. Protein product: CASSQGRKTRQGGLGEQFF.

V usage is TRBV6-5 and J usage is TRBJ2-7, with D possibly matching TRBD1 (6 bases). The germline V gene encodes CDR1 MNHEY and CDR2 SVGAGI. Deletions cut 5 bases from V and 3 bases from J, with 17 bases between. This CDR3 is built from 15 residues. The DNA for the CDR3 is TGTGCCAGCAGTCAGACAGGTGGTGTGGACTACGAGCAGTACTTC. Translating it yields CASSQTGGVDYEQYF.

The CDR3 nucleotides are TGTGCCAGCAGAAGGACAGGGGACAACACTGAAGCTTTCTTT. It encodes CASRRTGDNTEAFF. This chain joins TRBV6-6 and TRBJ1-1; the match to TRBD1 covers 9 bases. J lost 2 bases, V lost 6 bases, and 4 bases had no gene match. The V gene's germline CDR1 is MNHNY and CDR2 SVGAGI (reference sequence). This CDR3 spans 14 amino acids.